This T cell receptor (beta chain) stems from a study of beta chain features in type 1 diabetes. Background on the study: Healthy donors and patients showed comparable age, gender and cell yields. Study-level results: Patients and controls would be equally affected if PCR favored shorter templates. More deletions and fewer insertions at VDJ junctions were found in patients with type 1 diabetes.

Since all of the isolated RNA was reverse transcribed, expressed TCRB transcripts were what got sequenced. The study sequenced naive, central memory and regulatory T cell samples to an average of approximately 4 million reads. The assay was immunoSEQ multiplex PCR, and TCRdb's table has in-frame clones only and misses some. The profile shows roughly 290,000 clones, under 8.5% of them singletons. With respect to this clone: Its antigen is not known.

This receptor was obtained from a woman aged 18-29 years in good health. Material: central memory CD4+ T cells from blood.

In DNA form, the CDR3 reads TGTGCCAGCACTCTTCACCTTAGTAGCACAGATACGCAGTATTTT. Translated, it gives CASTLHLSSTDTQYF. V usage is TRBV6-6 and J usage is TRBJ2-3; D gene ambiguous. The CDR3 consists of 15 residues. Germline V gene lookup returns CDR1 MNHNY and CDR2 SVGAGI (reference sequence). V lost 7 bases and J lost 0, with 14 bases in between.